The TCR beta chain described here comes from a study of cytomegalovirus exposure and HLA in healthy donors. The PCR was carried out with 60 Vbeta primers and 13 Jbeta primers. TCRdb's copy holds only in-frame clones and misses some; the assay was immunoSEQ multiplex PCR. The sample includes roughly 190,000 clones, around 85% of them seen just once. Regarding this clone: Its antigen is still unknown.

Whole-study findings and limits: For most TCR beta V segments, an earlier analysis put the productive rate at about 87% or about 30% of the time. Per a later analysis, 15,000 to 20,000 TCR beta sequences showed association with HLA alleles at 0.05 false discovery rate. Reports indicated that the classifier achieved high specificity and sensitivity in diagnosing cytomegalovirus status.

The source of this sequence is a man aged 40-50 years in good health and CMV-seropositive. The sample taken for sequencing was PBMCs.

The CDR3 coding sequence is TGCGCCAGCAGCTTGGAGCGGGGGGGCCTTAGGAATGAGCAGTTCTTC. Residues: CASSLERGGLRNEQFF. This sequence joins TRBV5-1 and TRBJ2-1; TRBD2 matches 10 bases. This CDR3 has 16 residues. The V gene's germline CDR1 is SGHRS and CDR2 YFSETQ. V lost 0 bases and J lost 7; bases outside the gene matches: 7.